The 31 T cell receptor beta chains below come from one sample, sequenced in a study of CD8+CD57+ T cells in acquired aplastic anemia. Whoever was chosen for sequencing had shown CD8+CD57+ cell expansion by flow cytometry. For CDR3 and TCR beta VDJ profiling, genomic DNA was the template used. In TCRdb, the reads were re-called with MiXCR into one record per CDR3 protein. Among hundreds of thousands of distinct CDR3 sequences listed, over 25% were seen once. Input material: sorted CD4+, CD8+, or CD8+CD57+ T cells (not recorded which) from PBMCs. The source is a human donor with aplastic anemia.

There are many counts of this clonotype. The chain combines TRBV5-5 with TRBJ2-1; perhaps TRBD2 as D (5 bases). Germline V gives CDR1 SGHKS, CDR2 YYEKEE (reference sequence). The CDR3 totals 14 residues. The V and J ends lost 4 bases and 1 base respectively, with 9 bases between them. The DNA of the CDR3 is TGTGCCAGCAGCGCTACTAGTTCCTACAATGAGCAGTTCTTC. Its protein is CASSATSSYNEQFF.

This clonotype was seen more than once but under ten times. The chain is built from TRBV20-1 and TRBJ2-5, with TRBD2 identical over 7 bases. Trimming took 0 bases from V and 5 from J; bases not matched to a gene: 9. The CDR3 is 15 amino acids. Germline CDR1 and CDR2: DFQATT and SNEGSKA (reference sequence). The CDR3 loop reads CSARDLIGGTETQYF. Written as DNA, the CDR3 is TGCAGTGCTAGAGATCTTATCGGGGGGACCGAGACCCAGTACTTC.

The chain combines TRBV30 with TRBJ1-5, with 7 bases matching TRBD1. The CDR3 extends over 15 amino acids. Germline V gene data show CDR1 as GTSNPN and CDR2 as SVGIG (reference sequence). Losses at the gene ends were 1 base for V and 9 bases for J; bases not matched to a gene: 12. The CDR3 coding sequence is TGTGCCTGGAGTGCCAACTCAGGGGGGATATGGCCCCAGCATTTT. Translating it yields CAWSANSGGIWPQHF. Full variable domain (rest looked up from reference TRBV30 and TRBJ1-5): SQTIHQWPATLVQPVGSPLSLECTVEGTSNPNLYWYRQAAGRGLQLLFYSVGIGQISSEVPQNLSASRPQDRQFILSSKKLLLSDSGFYLCAWSANSGGIWPQHFGDGTRLSIL.

J is TRBJ1-5 and V is TRBV20-1; D is perhaps TRBD1 (5 bases). The CDR3 has 14 residues. V lost 2 bases to trimming and J lost 6 bases, with 14 bases between them. Germline V lookup: CDR1 DFQATT, CDR2 SNEGSKA (reference sequence). CDR3 in DNA: TGCAGTGCTAGAAGGGGTTCGATTAGTCAGCCCCAGCATTTT. It encodes CSARRGSISQPQHF.

There are a few counts of this clonotype. The chain is built from TRBV20-1 and TRBJ2-1; 9 nucleotides align to TRBD1. The CDR3 runs 14 residues. CDR1 is DFQATT, CDR2 SNEGSKA, per germline (reference sequence). The junction had 8 bases not matched to a gene; V was cut back by 5 bases and J by 6 bases. The CDR3 protein is CSAPTGTGTNEQFF. The CDR3 nucleotides are TGCAGTGCTCCGACCGGGACAGGGACCAATGAGCAGTTCTTC.

This sequence joins TRBV24-1 and TRBJ2-3, with TRBD1 identical over 10 bases. The length of the CDR3 is 13 residues. Germline assignment: CDR1 KGHDR and CDR2 SFDVKD. The CDR3 reads CAASGTGEDTQYF. CDR3 bases: TGTGCAGCAAGCGGGACAGGGGAGGATACGCAGTATTTT.

There are many counts of this clonotype. Germline and junction disagree at one end, which may indicate a read error. The V gene is TRBV7-7, the J gene TRBJ1-1; no clear D. Germline assignment: CDR1 SSHAT and CDR2 FNYEAQ (reference sequence). The length of the CDR3 is 13 residues. In DNA form, the CDR3 reads TGTGCTAGCAGCCGCGCCGCGAACACTGAAGCTTTCTTT. Protein: CASSRAANTEAFF.

In its sample, this clonotype was seen a few times. In DNA, the CDR3 is TGCAGTGCGAGGTTTTCCACGGGGAACGGGGAGCTGTTTTTT. Translated: CSARFSTGNGELFF. This sequence joins TRBV20-1 and TRBJ2-2; tentative D call: TRBD2 (5 bases). The germline CDR1 and CDR2 sequences are DFQATT and SNEGSKA (reference sequence). The CDR3 is 14 residues long. V was pared by 6 bases and J by 7 bases, with 18 bases between.

This clonotype occurred many times. The rearrangement uses TRBV19 and TRBJ2-7, with a weak D call TRBD1 (6 bases). Per germline, CDR1 LNHDA and CDR2 SQIVND (reference sequence). CDR3 length equals 15 residues. V was pared by 7 bases and J by 2 bases, with 18 bases between. CDR3 in amino acids: CASTTRMDSPYEQYF. The CDR3 coding sequence is TGTGCCAGTACCACTCGAATGGACAGTCCCTACGAGCAGTACTTC.

The chain uses TRBV6-2 or TRBV6-3 and TRBJ2-1; 8 positions match TRBD1. The CDR3 consists of 13 residues. The V segment lost 8 bases and the J segment 6 bases; nucleotides outside the gene matches: 6. Germline V gives CDR1 MNHEY, CDR2 SVGEGT. CDR3 loop: CASHWTGFNEQFF. CDR3 in DNA: TGTGCCAGCCACTGGACAGGGTTCAATGAGCAGTTCTTC.

This clonotype was counted a few times. This chain joins TRBV3-1 and TRBJ2-5; 10 nucleotides match TRBD2. After removal of 4 bases from V and 3 bases from J, the junction contained 11 bases not matched to a gene. CDR1 LGHDT and CDR2 YNNKEL come from the germline V gene (reference sequence). The CDR3 runs 17 residues. The CDR3 here is CASSPRLAGGLEETQYF. CDR3 bases: TGTGCCAGCAGCCCTCGATTAGCGGGGGGCCTAGAAGAGACCCAGTACTTC.

This clonotype was seen many times. The genes are TRBV19 and TRBJ1-5; the D gene is possibly TRBD1 (5 bases). The CDR3 totals 14 residues. Germline V lookup: CDR1 LNHDA, CDR2 SQIVND (reference sequence). The V and J ends lost 7 bases and 3 bases respectively, with 13 bases between them. In nucleotides, the CDR3 is TGTGCCAGTATGGGGGGAGGTTCCAATCAGCCCCAGCATTTT. Translating gives CASMGGGSNQPQHF.

This clonotype was seen only a few times. The chain employs TRBV10-3 and TRBJ2-2; D possibly uses TRBD1 or TRBD2 (6 bases each). V was trimmed by 10 bases and J by 1 base, leaving 13 bases between them. The CDR3 has 14 residues. The germline gives CDR1 ENHRY, CDR2 SYGVKD. For the CDR3, the DNA is TGTGCCAGCAGGGGACTCTTGAACACCGGGGAGCTGTTTTTT. It yields the protein CASRGLLNTGELFF.

The chain couples TRBV12-3 or TRBV12-4 to TRBJ2-4, with D tentatively TRBD2 (6 bases). The CDR3 has 15 amino acids. V dropped 5 bases and J dropped 0 bases, with 11 bases sitting between them. CDR3 protein: CASSTGAGAKNIQYF. CDR3 coding DNA: TGTGCCAGCAGTACGGGAGCCGGAGCCAAAAACATTCAGTACTTC.

This clonotype was picked up many times. This chain connects TRBV7-9 to TRBJ1-4; TRBD1 is a possible D gene (5 bases). The CDR3 is 12 residues long. Germline V CDR1 and CDR2: SEHNR, FQNEAQ (reference sequence). CDR3 loop: CVLGGSNEKLFF. CDR3 DNA sequence: TGTGTGCTGGGGGGGAGTAATGAAAAACTGTTTTTT.

This clonotype was counted once. The rearrangement links TRBV29-1 to TRBJ1-1; D is unclear. The ends were cut back, 6 bases at V and 4 bases at J, with 21 bases in the middle. The germline V gene encodes CDR1 SQVTM and CDR2 ANQGSEA. The CDR3 runs to 15 residues. The CDR3 coding sequence is TGCAGCGTGGAAAGGACGGACCCCATGAGCACTGAAGCTTTCTTT. As protein: CSVERTDPMSTEAFF.

This clonotype has a count of ten or more. The chain couples TRBV9 to TRBJ1-4; 9 positions match TRBD1. V lost 3 bases and J lost 6; bases outside the gene matches: 3. CDR3 size: 14 residues. Germline CDR1 is SGDLS and CDR2 is YYNGEE. The CDR3 region has the DNA TGTGCCAGCAGCGAGAGGGACAGGGATGAAAAACTGTTTTTT. Amino acid sequence: CASSERDRDEKLFF.

The rearrangement uses TRBV9 and TRBJ2-1; 7 bases map to TRBD2. The germline gives CDR1 SGDLS, CDR2 YYNGEE. CDR3 length: 15 amino acids. Trimming took 5 bases from V and 5 from J; bases not matched to a gene: 10. CDR3 DNA sequence: TGTGCCAGCAGTCCCCGGGGAGGGAGGGACAATGAGCAGTTCTTC. It specifies CASSPRGGRDNEQFF.

A remark on this clonotype: Relative to the germline gene, one junction end is altered; a read error may explain this. The chain couples TRBV19 to TRBJ2-7; no firm D call. The CDR3 runs 12 residues. Germline values: CDR1 LNHDA, CDR2 SQIVND (reference sequence). The CDR3 spells CASSEWPYEQHF. The CDR3 DNA sequence: TGTGCCAGCAGTGAGTGGCCCTACGAGCAGCACTTC.

This clonotype has a count of ten or more. The genes are TRBV15 and TRBJ2-3, with D possibly called TRBD1 or TRBD2 (7 bases each). CDR3 length: 13 amino acids. Germline CDR1 and CDR2: LNHNV and YYDKDF (reference sequence). V lost 6 bases, J lost 6 bases, and 13 bases lay in between. The CDR3: CATSLGGGDTQYF. CDR3 DNA sequence: TGTGCCACCAGTCTGGGAGGGGGCGATACGCAGTATTTT.

V usage is TRBV5-1 and J usage is TRBJ2-2, with 10 bases lining up with TRBD1. From germline, CDR1 is SGHRS and CDR2 YFSETQ. With V trimmed by 1 base and J by 3 bases, 3 bases remained unmatched. There are 16 residues in the CDR3. As DNA, the CDR3 is TGCGCCAGCAGCTTGAGAGGACAGGGGGACACCGGGGAGCTGTTTTTT. It encodes CASSLRGQGDTGELFF.

Ten or more counts support this clonotype. The V call is TRBV10-3, the J call TRBJ2-3; TRBD2 is a possible D gene (5 bases). The CDR3 contains 17 residues. The germline V gene encodes CDR1 ENHRY and CDR2 SYGVKD. The V end lost 6 bases, the J end lost 4 bases, and 23 bases lay between the germline ends. CDR3 sequence (DNA): TGTGCCATCAGGGACCTGACTATTAGAGGGAGTGCAGATACGCAGTATTTT. Encoded protein: CAIRDLTIRGSADTQYF.

A few counts support this clonotype. This chain joins TRBV25-1 and TRBJ1-2; D unresolved. Germline loops: CDR1 MGHDK, CDR2 SYGVNS. The ends were cut back, 0 bases at V and 5 bases at J, with 10 bases in the middle. The CDR3 is 14 amino acids. The CDR3 region has the DNA TGTGCCAGCAGTGAATATCCTGAAGGGTATGGCTACACCTTC. Protein sequence: CASSEYPEGYGYTF.

This rearrangement joins TRBV6-7 to TRBJ2-7; unclear D gene. TRBV6-7 qualifies as an ORF whose function is uncertain. The CDR3 spans 12 residues. Trimming removed 1 base from V and 4 bases from J, with 5 bases in between. CDR3 sequence reads: CASSYWVYEQYF. In nucleotides, the CDR3 is TGTGCCAGCAGTTACTGGGTATACGAGCAGTACTTC.

The chain is built from TRBV20-1 and TRBJ1-5; TRBD1 matches at 10 bases. CDR3 length: 18 amino acids. Germline values: CDR1 DFQATT, CDR2 SNEGSKA (reference sequence). J lost 6 bases, V lost 2 bases, and 16 bases had no gene match. The CDR3 nucleotides are TGCAGTGCTAGACAGATGGGGGGAGGGACAGGGGACAGTCAGCCCCAGCATTTT. Translated, it gives CSARQMGGGTGDSQPQHF.

The table lists this clonotype with a few counts. Germline is not matched at one junction end, which may reflect a read error. This chain joins TRBV19 and TRBJ1-4; D is uncertain. CDR1 is LNHDA, CDR2 SQIVND, per germline (reference sequence). There are 8 residues in the CDR3. This CDR3 reads CASSVQTF. The CDR3 region has the DNA TGTGCCAGTAGCGTCCAGACTTTT.

This clonotype was seen more than once but under ten times. V gene TRBV2 combines with J gene TRBJ2-2, with 8 bases identical to TRBD1. The germline V gene has CDR1 SNHLY and CDR2 FYNNEI. The CDR3 length is 14 residues. The trim removed 6 bases at V and 6 bases at J, leaving 6 bases unmatched. The DNA of the CDR3 is TGTGCCAGCAGCGTAACGACAGGGGCCGGGGAGCTGTTTTTT. This encodes CASSVTTGAGELFF. The full variable domain, its missing parts supplied by reference TRBV2 and TRBJ2-2, is EPEVTQTPSHQVTQMGQEVILRCVPISNHLYFYWYRQILGQKVEFLVSFYNNEISEKSEIFDDQFSVERPDGSNFTLKIRSTKLEDSAMYFCASSVTTGAGELFFGEGSRLTVL.

The chain links TRBV20-1 to TRBJ2-7; 9 bases align to TRBD2. Germline loops: CDR1 DFQATT, CDR2 SNEGSKA (reference sequence). The CDR3 has 16 residues. Trimming took 1 base from V and 0 from J; bases not matched to a gene: 7. This CDR3 reads CSARGVLAGSSYEQYF. CDR3 nucleotide sequence: TGCAGTGCTAGAGGGGTCCTAGCGGGATCCTCCTACGAGCAGTACTTC.

There are many counts of this clonotype. The gene calls are TRBV5-1 and TRBJ2-7; weak D call: TRBD2 (5 bases). Deletions cut 1 base from V and 6 bases from J, with 20 bases between. The CDR3 runs 16 residues. Germline values: CDR1 SGHRS, CDR2 YFSETQ. The DNA of the CDR3 is TGCGCCAGCAGCTTGATCGGGGATCTGACGCTCGGCGAGCAGTACTTC. This translates into CASSLIGDLTLGEQYF.

The table lists this clonotype with a few counts. One base away lies a much larger clone, so this may be a sequencing read error. The chain joins TRBV7-9 to TRBJ1-2; D is perhaps TRBD1 (5 bases). Germline values: CDR1 SEHNR, CDR2 FQNEAQ (reference sequence). CDR3 length: 11 residues. The CDR3 is CASSRGYDYTF. The CDR3 nucleotides read TGTGCCAGCAGCCGGGGCTATGACTACACCTTC.

There are a few counts of this clonotype. V gene TRBV2 combines with J gene TRBJ2-7, with 11 bases that match TRBD1. V gave up 7 bases and J gave up 6 bases; unmatched junction bases: 8. CDR1 is SNHLY, CDR2 FYNNEI, per germline. This CDR3 is 14 amino acids long. Here the CDR3 reads CASTQRTGGGEQYF. In nucleotides, the CDR3 is TGTGCCAGCACCCAAAGGACAGGGGGCGGCGAGCAGTACTTC. Filled out from reference TRBV2 and TRBJ2-7, the complete variable domain reads EPEVTQTPSHQVTQMGQEVILRCVPISNHLYFYWYRQILGQKVEFLVSFYNNEISEKSEIFDDQFSVERPDGSNFTLKIRSTKLEDSAMYFCASTQRTGGGEQYFGPGTRLTVT.